This record looks at one T cell receptor beta chain sequence and its context. Its binding antigen is unknown. No much larger clone exists at a distance of one base, and base qualities are not known. TCRbeta CDR3 regions were amplified from genomic DNA using the immunoSEQ Assay, a bias-controlled multiplex PCR. As for the authors' bioinformatics: The number of nucleated cells in each sample was estimated by amplification of reference gene primers within the assay. Sequence reads were collapsed and filtered to measure the absolute abundance of every unique TCRbeta CDR3 rearrangement. Productive Simpson clonality was computed per sample as the square root of Simpson's diversity index over productive rearrangements. TCRdb took this table from immuneACCESS and kept in-frame rearrangements with V and J called. Such tables lack part of the clones; where checked against another copy, unresolved V genes explain under half of the gap, and the rest is unexplained. That table gives V, J and clone size, and the DNA gave D and trimming. The sample contains some 360,000 clones, about nine tenths of them found a single time. The top ten constitute approximately 4.1% of the sample.

The sample originates from a study of blood T cell repertoires in COVID-19 (dated by TCRdb to the early 2020s). Broadly, across the study: The collaborator samples originated in the United States, Italy and Spain and spanned the acute and convalescent phases of COVID-19. The material from the prospective study consisted of cDNA or gDNA derived from T cells, B-cell-depleted T cells, or PBMCs. Subjects who had been exposed to COVID-19, were actively infected with it, or had recovered from it provided the deeply sampled blood TCRbeta repertoires that made up the dataset. The repertoires were released in a freely available public database intended as a resource for research on the immune response to SARS-CoV-2. Samples came from the ongoing ImmuneRACE study (first 160 participants) plus 1,254 subjects from 6 global collaborators. Nearly every sample came with metadata listing a de-identified subject ID, COVID-19 status, age in years and sex. Where HLA class I and class II types were available, the types were taken from metadata supplied by the sample provider, not from assay-based typing.

One collaborating source in Seattle enrolled patients while the patients were actively infected and followed the patients over time throughout the course of disease. Each collaborating institution followed its own protocols to collect whole blood in K2EDTA tubes. For TCRbeta analysis, collaborators shipped samples as frozen whole blood, isolated PBMCs, or DNA extracted from either of those sample types. Broader findings and caveats from the paper: Clinical and demographic metadata were provided uncurated, with the amount varying by source and participant.

The source material was peripheral blood. The TCR comes from a woman aged 60-75 years with COVID-19, enrolled during active disease.

The DNA is TGCGCCAGCAGATCCCGTGGGGGGGACTATGGCTACACCTTC. Its protein product is CASRSRGGDYGYTF. This receptor chain uses TRBV5-1 and TRBJ1-2, with a weak D call of TRBD1 (5 bases match). The CDR3 runs 14 residues from the cysteine to the phenylalanine. Just CDR3 DNA is preserved here, 42 bases in frame from base 1. V is clipped by 5 bases and J by 3 bases, and the sequence between their germline boundaries is 14 bases long. The germline V gene provides CDR1 SGHRS and CDR2 YFSETQ.